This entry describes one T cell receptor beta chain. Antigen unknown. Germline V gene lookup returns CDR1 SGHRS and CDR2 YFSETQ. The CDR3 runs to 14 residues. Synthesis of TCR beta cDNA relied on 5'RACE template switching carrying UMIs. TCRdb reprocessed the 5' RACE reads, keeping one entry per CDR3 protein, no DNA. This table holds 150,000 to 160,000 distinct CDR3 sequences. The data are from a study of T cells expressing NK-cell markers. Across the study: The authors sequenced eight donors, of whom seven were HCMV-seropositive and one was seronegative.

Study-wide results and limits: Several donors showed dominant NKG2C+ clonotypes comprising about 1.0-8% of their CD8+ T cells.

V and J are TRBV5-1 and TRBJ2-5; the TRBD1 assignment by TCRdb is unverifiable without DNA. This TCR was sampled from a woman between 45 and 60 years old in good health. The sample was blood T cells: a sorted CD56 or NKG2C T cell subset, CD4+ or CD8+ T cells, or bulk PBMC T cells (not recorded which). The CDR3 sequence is CASSFDRGKETQYF.